This TCR beta chain emerged from a study of CD8 T cells in ankylosing spondylitis. Study-level points and caveats: The authors found the disease-linked clones to be CD8+ and relatively rare in peripheral blood. Blood from ankylosing spondylitis patients appeared to carry a characteristic roughly 8-variant TCR beta motif. Significantly higher representation of disease-linked clones was reported for matched ankylosing spondylitis synovial fluid.

The germline gives CDR1 SGHTA, CDR2 FQGTGA. V was pared by 5 bases and J by 5 bases, with 10 bases of the junction left unmatched. This CDR3 region has 16 residues. This clonotype was picked up many times. Its target is unknown. TCR beta libraries were made by quantitative 5'-RACE with molecular barcodes. From the 5' RACE reads, TCRdb called clonotypes with MiXCR, one entry per CDR3 protein. Here the sample spans over 200,000 distinct CDR3 sequences, about 10% being singletons. The TCR originated in a male donor with ankylosing spondylitis or in good health (not recorded which). The sequencing input was blood, either unsorted or a sorted T cell fraction (not recorded which). The V and J genes are TRBV7-3 and TRBJ2-1, with TRBD2 identical over 9 bases. CDR3: CASSVQVAGVHNEQFF. The CDR3 DNA follows: TGTGCCAGCAGCGTACAGGTAGCGGGGGTCCACAATGAGCAGTTCTTC. Full variable domain (missing parts from reference TRBV7-3 and TRBJ2-1): GAGVSQTPSNKVTEKGKYVELRCDPISGHTALYWYRQSLGQGPEFLIYFQGTGAADDSGLPNDRFFAVRPEGSVSTLKIQRTERGDSAVYLCASSVQVAGVHNEQFFGPGTRLTVL.